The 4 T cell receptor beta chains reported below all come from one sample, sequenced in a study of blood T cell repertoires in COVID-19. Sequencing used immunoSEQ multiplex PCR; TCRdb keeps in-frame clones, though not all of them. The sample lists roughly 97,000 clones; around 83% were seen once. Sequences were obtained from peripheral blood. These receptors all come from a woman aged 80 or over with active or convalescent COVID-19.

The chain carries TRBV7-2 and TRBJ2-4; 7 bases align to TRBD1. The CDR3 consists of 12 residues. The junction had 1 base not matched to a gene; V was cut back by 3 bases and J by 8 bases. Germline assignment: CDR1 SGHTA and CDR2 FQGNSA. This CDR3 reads CASSFGQDIQYF. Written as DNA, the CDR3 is TGTGCCAGCAGCTTCGGACAGGACATTCAGTACTTC.

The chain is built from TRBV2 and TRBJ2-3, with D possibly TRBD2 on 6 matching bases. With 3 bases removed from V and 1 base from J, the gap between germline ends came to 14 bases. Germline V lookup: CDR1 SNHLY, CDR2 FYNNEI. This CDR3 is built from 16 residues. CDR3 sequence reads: CASSEISGVGTDTQYF. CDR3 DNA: TGTGCCAGCAGTGAGATATCGGGAGTCGGCACAGATACGCAGTATTTT.

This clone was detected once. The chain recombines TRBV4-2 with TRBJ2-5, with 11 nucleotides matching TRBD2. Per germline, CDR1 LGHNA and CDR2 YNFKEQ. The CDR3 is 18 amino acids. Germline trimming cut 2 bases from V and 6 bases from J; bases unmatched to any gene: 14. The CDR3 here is CASSQTLAGGPSVQTQYF. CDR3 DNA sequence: TGTGCCAGCAGCCAAACCTTAGCGGGGGGGCCTTCTGTTCAGACCCAGTACTTC.

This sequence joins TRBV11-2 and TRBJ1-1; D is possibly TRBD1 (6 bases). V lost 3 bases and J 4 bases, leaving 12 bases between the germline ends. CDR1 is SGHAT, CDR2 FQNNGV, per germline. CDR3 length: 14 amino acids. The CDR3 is CASSLRGTITEAFF. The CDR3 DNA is TGTGCCAGCAGCTTGAGGGGGACAATCACTGAAGCTTTCTTT.